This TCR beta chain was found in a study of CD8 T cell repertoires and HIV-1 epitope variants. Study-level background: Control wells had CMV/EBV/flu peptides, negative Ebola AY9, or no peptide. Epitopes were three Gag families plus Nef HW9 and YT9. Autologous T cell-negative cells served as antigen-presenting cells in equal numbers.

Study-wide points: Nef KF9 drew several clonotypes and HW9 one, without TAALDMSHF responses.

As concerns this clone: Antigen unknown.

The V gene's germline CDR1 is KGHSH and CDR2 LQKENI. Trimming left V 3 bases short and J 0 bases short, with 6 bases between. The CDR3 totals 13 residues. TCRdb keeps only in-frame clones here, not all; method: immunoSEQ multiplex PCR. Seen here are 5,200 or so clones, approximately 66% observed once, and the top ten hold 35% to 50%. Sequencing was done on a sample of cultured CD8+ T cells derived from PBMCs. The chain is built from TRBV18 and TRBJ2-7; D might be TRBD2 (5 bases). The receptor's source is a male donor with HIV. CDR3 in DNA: TGTGCCAGCTCACCCCGGGGCTCCTACGAGCAGTACTTC. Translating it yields CASSPRGSYEQYF.